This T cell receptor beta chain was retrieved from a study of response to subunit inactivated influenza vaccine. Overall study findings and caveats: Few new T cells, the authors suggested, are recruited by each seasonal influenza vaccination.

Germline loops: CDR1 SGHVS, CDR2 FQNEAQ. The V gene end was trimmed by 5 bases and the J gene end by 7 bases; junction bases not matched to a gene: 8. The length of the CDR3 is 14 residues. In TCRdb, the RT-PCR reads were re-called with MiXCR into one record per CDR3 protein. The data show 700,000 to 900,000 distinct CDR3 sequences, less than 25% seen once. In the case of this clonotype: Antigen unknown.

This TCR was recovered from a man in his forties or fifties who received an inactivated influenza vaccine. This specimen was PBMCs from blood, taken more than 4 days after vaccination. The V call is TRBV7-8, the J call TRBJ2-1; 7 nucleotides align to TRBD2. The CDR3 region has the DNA TGTGCCAGCAGCCAGACTAGCCGGCGGAATGAGCAGTTCTTC. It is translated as CASSQTSRRNEQFF.